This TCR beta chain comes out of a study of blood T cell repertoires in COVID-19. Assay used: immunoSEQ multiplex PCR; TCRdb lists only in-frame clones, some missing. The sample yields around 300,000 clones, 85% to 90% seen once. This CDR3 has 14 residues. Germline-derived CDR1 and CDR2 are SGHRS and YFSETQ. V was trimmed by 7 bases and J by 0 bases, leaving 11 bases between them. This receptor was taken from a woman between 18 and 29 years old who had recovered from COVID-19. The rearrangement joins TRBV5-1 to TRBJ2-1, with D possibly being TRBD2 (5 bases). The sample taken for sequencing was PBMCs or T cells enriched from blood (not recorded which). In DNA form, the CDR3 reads TGCGCCAGCGAAAGCGGAAGCTCCTACAATGAGCAGTTCTTC. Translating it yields CASESGSSYNEQFF.